Following are 15 T cell receptor beta chains from one sample sequenced in a study of molecular identifiers for immune sequencing clone quantification. TCRdb passed the PCR reads through MiXCR, listing each CDR3 protein once. The sample lists 40,000 to 50,000 distinct CDR3 sequences; about 19% were seen once. The material sequenced was naive CD8+ T cells from blood, with Jurkat cell RNA spiked in. Subset given: FACS-sorted CD8+CD4-CCR7+CD45RA+ naive T cells. Receptors were obtained from a human donor in good health. Some libraries in this study had Jurkat cell RNA spiked in.

This clonotype was recorded at least ten times. V gene TRBV12-3 or TRBV12-4 combines with J gene TRBJ2-3, with 8 bases lining up with TRBD2. Trimming took 4 bases from V and 6 from J; bases not matched to a gene: 6. The CDR3 covers 14 residues. CDR3 region: CASSSQRLADTQYF. For the CDR3, the DNA is TGTGCCAGCAGTTCCCAGAGACTAGCGGATACGCAGTATTTT.

Ten or more counts support this clonotype. V is TRBV6-5 and J is TRBJ1-1, with 9 bases identical to TRBD1. Germline CDR1 MNHEY, CDR2 SVGAGI. V dropped 0 bases and J dropped 1; count of bases not matched to a gene: 0. The CDR3 is made up of 15 amino acids. CDR3: CASSYSGQGNTEAFF. The CDR3 nucleotides are TGTGCCAGCAGTTACTCGGGACAGGGGAACACTGAAGCTTTCTTT.

This clonotype has a count of ten or more. This chain joins TRBV15 and TRBJ1-2; D is possibly TRBD1 (6 bases). Trimming pared 0 bases from V and 7 bases from J, leaving 15 bases between. From germline, CDR1 is LNHNV and CDR2 YYDKDF (reference sequence). This CDR3 region has 15 residues. As DNA, the CDR3 is TGTGCCACCAGCAGAGATTTGAGCGGGGGGCCTGGCTACACCTTC. Its translation is CATSRDLSGGPGYTF.

At least ten counts were recorded for this clonotype. The chain combines TRBV18 with TRBJ2-7; D is unclear. CDR3 length: 12 amino acids. Germline assignment: CDR1 KGHSH and CDR2 LQKENI. V lost 3 bases to trimming and J lost 2 bases, with 5 bases between them. In DNA, the CDR3 is TGTGCCAGCTCACCTAGCCCCTACGAGCAGTACTTC. It yields the protein CASSPSPYEQYF.

V is TRBV11-2 and J is TRBJ2-7; 8 bases fit TRBD2. From germline, CDR1 is SGHAT and CDR2 FQNNGV. V shed 0 bases and J 1 base; nucleotides not matched to a gene: 5. The CDR3 extends over 16 amino acids. The CDR3 bases are TGTGCCAGCAGCTTAGAGAGCGGGGGCTTTTCCTACGAGCAGTACTTC. Translated: CASSLESGGFSYEQYF.

In its sample, this clonotype was seen many times. The chain links TRBV20-1 to TRBJ1-5, with 11 bases identical to TRBD1. Germline V gene sequence: CDR1 DFQATT, CDR2 SNEGSKA (reference sequence). The V and J ends lost 5 bases and 0 bases, in that order; junction bases with no gene match: 6. The CDR3 contains 16 residues. CDR3 region: CSAQDRGRSSNQPQHF. The CDR3, as DNA: TGCAGTGCTCAGGACAGGGGGCGAAGTAGCAATCAGCCCCAGCATTTT.

The genes are TRBV20-1 and TRBJ2-7; 9 bases match TRBD2. Germline V gene lookup returns CDR1 DFQATT and CDR2 SNEGSKA (reference sequence). Trimming removed 5 bases from V and 1 base from J; junction bases left unmatched: 9. The CDR3 extends over 15 amino acids. The CDR3 nucleotides read TGCAGTGCTTATTCTAGCGGGGACCCTTCCTACGAGCAGTACTTC. It is translated as CSAYSSGDPSYEQYF.

At least ten counts were recorded for this clonotype. The chain links TRBV20-1 to TRBJ2-5, with 11 bases fitting TRBD2. The ends lost 3 bases at V and 0 bases at J; junction bases unmatched: 9. Germline V lookup: CDR1 DFQATT, CDR2 SNEGSKA (reference sequence). This CDR3 region has 17 residues. Written as DNA, the CDR3 is TGCAGTGCTAGTACAGCTAGCGGGGGGTATGACCAAGAGACCCAGTACTTC. It translates to CSASTASGGYDQETQYF.

This clonotype was counted ten times or more. The chain recombines TRBV6-1 with TRBJ1-1; D possibly corresponds to TRBD1 (5 bases). Germline V gene lookup returns CDR1 MNHNS and CDR2 SASEGT. V dropped 2 bases and J dropped 4 bases, with 11 bases sitting between them. This CDR3 spans 14 amino acids. This CDR3 reads CASSELSGSTEAFF. The DNA for the CDR3 is TGTGCCAGCAGTGAACTGTCAGGGTCCACTGAAGCTTTCTTT.

This clonotype is termed medium-sized. The chain has TRBV7-9 and TRBJ2-3, with 11 bases lining up with TRBD2. Trimming at V came to 4 bases and at J to 2 bases, leaving 8 bases not matched to a gene. From germline, CDR1 is SEHNR and CDR2 FQNEAQ (reference sequence). CDR3 length: 17 amino acids. The CDR3 protein is CASSSQPSGGPTDTQYF. CDR3 coding DNA: TGTGCCAGCAGCTCCCAACCTAGCGGGGGGCCCACAGATACGCAGTATTTT.

This clonotype was seen many times. This chain connects TRBV4-3 to TRBJ2-7; either TRBD1 or TRBD2 may fit D (5 bases each). The CDR3 has 16 residues. Germline V gene lookup returns CDR1 LGHNA and CDR2 YSLEER. V was trimmed by 0 bases and J by 2 bases, leaving 14 bases between them. CDR3 loop: CASSQDLGTETYEQYF. CDR3 coding DNA: TGCGCCAGCAGCCAAGATTTAGGGACCGAAACCTACGAGCAGTACTTC.

By share of the sample, this clonotype is medium-sized. The chain links TRBV29-1 to TRBJ2-3; D is undetermined. Trimming left V 8 bases short and J 1 base short, with 10 bases between. From germline, CDR1 is SQVTM and CDR2 ANQGSEA. The CDR3 loop spans 12 amino acids. DNA for the CDR3: TGCAGCCAGCGTAGGGGCACAGATACGCAGTATTTT. Amino acids: CSQRRGTDTQYF.

In its sample, this clonotype was seen many times. This sequence joins TRBV10-2 and TRBJ2-2; 7 bases are shared with TRBD1. Unmatched junction bases numbered 12, after V lost 4 bases and J lost 1 base. Germline lookup yields CDR1 WSHSY and CDR2 SAAADI. CDR3 length equals 18 residues. This chain's CDR3 is CASSGFSRDSLNTGELFF. The CDR3, as DNA: TGCGCCAGCAGTGGCTTCTCCAGGGACAGCCTGAACACCGGGGAGCTGTTTTTT.

This clonotype has ten or more counts. The CDR3: CASSQGLSRSYEQYF. CDR3 in DNA: TGCGCCAGCAGCCAAGGACTCAGCAGGAGTTACGAGCAGTACTTC. The J gene is TRBJ2-7, the V gene TRBV4-3; D call uncertain. Germline CDR1 and CDR2: LGHNA and YSLEER. There are 15 residues in the CDR3. The V end lost 1 base, the J end lost 4 bases, and 14 bases lay between the germline ends.

The chain employs TRBV23-1 and TRBJ2-3; tentative D call: TRBD1 (6 bases). TRBV23-1 is labeled an ORF, and its function is uncertain. Deletions cut 0 bases from V and 4 bases from J, with 14 bases between. This CDR3 spans 16 amino acids. In nucleotides, the CDR3 is TGCGCCAGCAGTCAATCAGAGTACAGGGACGCAGATACGCAGTATTTT. Protein sequence: CASSQSEYRDADTQYF.